This record covers a single T cell receptor beta chain. This entry belongs to a study of CD8 T cells in ankylosing spondylitis. Using its own MiXCR run on the 5' RACE reads, TCRdb lists one record per CDR3 protein. The data show about 110,000 distinct CDR3 sequences, around 24% seen once. The CDR3 has 16 amino acids. Looked up from germline, CDR1 is SQVTM and CDR2 is ANQGSEA. V lost 6 bases and J 0 bases, leaving 19 bases between the germline ends. The sample was synovial fluid, either unsorted or a sorted T cell fraction (not recorded which). The receptor's source is a male donor with ankylosing spondylitis. The chain combines TRBV29-1 with TRBJ2-3; no reliable D call. The CDR3 loop reads CSVRGDPSRSTDTQYF. CDR3 nucleotides: TGCAGCGTCCGCGGCGACCCATCTAGGAGCACAGATACGCAGTATTTT.